The rows below give T cell receptor beta chains drawn from one sample of a study of early T cells in non-severe SARS-CoV-2 infection. TCRdb passed the 5' RACE reads through MiXCR, listing each CDR3 protein once. This sample has tens of thousands of distinct CDR3 sequences, with approximately 12% found just once. Sequencing was done on a sample of whole blood. The source of these receptors is an adult who was a healthcare worker with PCR-confirmed SARS-CoV-2 infection or an uninfected control (not recorded which). CDR3s include the opening cysteine and the closing phenylalanine or tryptophan. Each record gives: CDR3 protein, CDR3 DNA, D gene, V gene, J gene, clone size. The D gene is left open where the match is weak. The size of a clone is reported for some rows only, either as once, few or many, or as a class for expanded clones.

cdr3_aa: CASGAGGQRGEVRTEAFF; cdr3_nt: TGTGCCAGCGGAGCGGGTGGACAGAGAGGCGAGGTGAGGACTGAAGCTTTCTTT; d_call: .; v_call: TRBV9; j_call: TRBJ1-1; clone_size: .
cdr3_aa: CASSLAGRDEQFF; cdr3_nt: TGTGCCAGCAGCCTAGCGGGCCGCGATGAGCAGTTCTTC; d_call: TRBD2; v_call: TRBV7-7; j_call: TRBJ2-1; clone_size: few
cdr3_aa: CASRPRGINQPQHF; cdr3_nt: TGTGCCAGCAGACCCCGGGGGATTAATCAGCCCCAGCATTTT; d_call: .; v_call: TRBV6-1; j_call: TRBJ1-5; clone_size: many
cdr3_aa: CASSLGGDEQYF; cdr3_nt: TGTGCCAGCAGTTTAGGGGGGGACGAGCAGTACTTC; d_call: TRBD2; v_call: TRBV28; j_call: TRBJ2-7; clone_size: medium-sized
cdr3_aa: CASSALAGFTGELFF; cdr3_nt: TGTGCCAGTAGTGCCCTAGCGGGATTCACCGGGGAGCTGTTTTTT; d_call: TRBD2; v_call: TRBV19; j_call: TRBJ2-2; clone_size: .
cdr3_aa: CASSPNGPRSTDTQYF; cdr3_nt: TGTGCCAGCAGCCCAAACGGGCCGCGGAGCACAGATACGCAGTATTTT; d_call: .; v_call: TRBV21-1; j_call: TRBJ2-3; clone_size: few
cdr3_aa: CASSIFRGVTYNEQFF; cdr3_nt: TGTGCCAGCAGCATTTTCCGGGGAGTAACCTACAATGAGCAGTTCTTC; d_call: .; v_call: TRBV11-2; j_call: TRBJ2-1; clone_size: .
cdr3_aa: CTSSPLREDTQYF; cdr3_nt: TGTACCAGCAGCCCCCTCCGAGAAGATACGCAGTATTTT; d_call: .; v_call: TRBV6-2/TRBV6-3; j_call: TRBJ2-3; clone_size: few
cdr3_aa: CASSGRTAGSYEQYF; cdr3_nt: TGTGCCAGCAGTGGTCGGACGGCAGGCTCCTACGAGCAGTACTTC; d_call: .; v_call: TRBV12-3/TRBV12-4; j_call: TRBJ2-7; clone_size: few
cdr3_aa: CSAADRGRTGELFF; cdr3_nt: TGCAGTGCTGCGGACAGGGGGCGGACCGGGGAGCTGTTTTTT; d_call: TRBD1; v_call: TRBV20-1; j_call: TRBJ2-2; clone_size: many
cdr3_aa: CASSLDRLIAKNIQYF; cdr3_nt: TGTGCCAGCAGCCTCGACAGACTCATAGCCAAAAACATTCAGTACTTC; d_call: .; v_call: TRBV7-2; j_call: TRBJ2-4; clone_size: few
cdr3_aa: CASSFQGPYEQYF; cdr3_nt: TGTGCCAGCAGTTTCCAGGGTCCCTACGAGCAGTACTTC; d_call: .; v_call: TRBV28; j_call: TRBJ2-7; clone_size: .
cdr3_aa: CAWSKGPRGNTIYF; cdr3_nt: TGTGCCTGGAGTAAGGGCCCTAGGGGAAACACCATATATTTT; d_call: .; v_call: TRBV30; j_call: TRBJ1-3; clone_size: .
cdr3_aa: CASSSLARGNTGELFF; cdr3_nt: TGTGCCAGCAGCTCCCTAGCGAGAGGAAACACCGGGGAGCTGTTTTTT; d_call: .; v_call: TRBV7-6; j_call: TRBJ2-2; clone_size: .
cdr3_aa: CASSNQGSSFSEQYF; cdr3_nt: TGTGCCAGCAGCAACCAGGGGAGCAGTTTCTCCGAGCAGTACTTC; d_call: .; v_call: TRBV7-3; j_call: TRBJ2-7; clone_size: few
cdr3_aa: CASTTLGDYEQYF; cdr3_nt: TGTGCCAGTACAACACTGGGGGATTACGAGCAGTACTTC; d_call: .; v_call: TRBV28; j_call: TRBJ2-7; clone_size: many
cdr3_aa: CSVAQGTYEQYF; cdr3_nt: TGCAGCGTCGCACAGGGGACCTACGAGCAGTACTTC; d_call: TRBD1; v_call: TRBV29-1; j_call: TRBJ2-7; clone_size: few
cdr3_aa: CASGLEADTQYF; cdr3_nt: TGTGCCAGCGGACTAGAGGCAGATACGCAGTATTTT; d_call: TRBD2; v_call: TRBV28; j_call: TRBJ2-3; clone_size: .
cdr3_aa: CASSLGLAGSQRNIQYF; cdr3_nt: TGTGCCAGCAGCCTTGGACTAGCGGGATCCCAAAGAAACATTCAGTACTTC; d_call: TRBD2; v_call: TRBV4-2; j_call: TRBJ2-4; clone_size: few
cdr3_aa: CASSLVQGTKNIQYF; cdr3_nt: TGCGCCAGCAGCTTGGTGCAGGGCACCAAAAACATTCAGTACTTC; d_call: .; v_call: TRBV5-1; j_call: TRBJ2-4; clone_size: few
cdr3_aa: CSVRLASTDTQYF; cdr3_nt: TGCAGCGTCCGACTAGCGAGCACAGATACGCAGTATTTT; d_call: TRBD2; v_call: TRBV29-1; j_call: TRBJ2-3; clone_size: .
cdr3_aa: CASSQGWSPQHF; cdr3_nt: TGTGCCAGCAGCCAAGGTTGGTCGCCCCAGCATTTT; d_call: .; v_call: TRBV3-1; j_call: TRBJ1-5; clone_size: .
cdr3_aa: CASSHGGGGTTYEQYF; cdr3_nt: TGCGCCAGCAGTCACGGAGGCGGCGGGACGACCTACGAGCAGTACTTC; d_call: .; v_call: TRBV5-1; j_call: TRBJ2-7; clone_size: many
cdr3_aa: CASSPGTSARAPQYF; cdr3_nt: TGTGCCAGCAGCCCTGGGACTAGCGCCCGGGCCCCGCAGTATTTT; d_call: TRBD2; v_call: TRBV7-3; j_call: TRBJ2-3; clone_size: few
cdr3_aa: CASSLDADREVYEKLFF; cdr3_nt: TGTGCCAGCAGCCTGGACGCCGACAGGGAAGTTTATGAAAAACTGTTTTTT; d_call: TRBD1; v_call: TRBV5-6; j_call: TRBJ1-4; clone_size: many
cdr3_aa: CASIDRGLLAGGGNEQFF; cdr3_nt: TGTGCCAGCATTGATCGTGGGCTACTAGCGGGAGGGGGTAATGAGCAGTTCTTC; d_call: TRBD2; v_call: TRBV27; j_call: TRBJ2-1; clone_size: .
cdr3_aa: CAPWGEQFF; cdr3_nt: TGTGCCCCCTGGGGGGAGCAGTTCTTC; d_call: .; v_call: TRBV6-4; j_call: TRBJ2-1; clone_size: .
cdr3_aa: CVWSRSSGRGEQFF; cdr3_nt: TGTGTCTGGAGTAGGTCTAGCGGGAGAGGCGAGCAGTTCTTC; d_call: TRBD2; v_call: TRBV30; j_call: TRBJ2-1; clone_size: .